The clone carrying this T cell receptor beta chain was seen only a few times. The target antigen is unknown. TCR beta libraries were built with iRepertoire HTBI primers and Arm-PCR of CDR3 regions. TCRdb used MiXCR to reprocess the multiplex PCR reads, holding one entry per CDR3 protein. The repertoire includes fewer than 350,000 distinct CDR3 sequences, about 20% of them detected once, and 35% to 45% sits in the top ten. These data come from a study of regulatory T cells in long-lasting Graves disease. Study observations and caveats: The researchers studied only peripheral blood, not thyroid tissue.

Time point given: newly diagnosed GD, antithyroid drugs for less than 3 months. Making the TCR library involved RNA that had been extracted from PBMCs. EDTA tubes held roughly 9 milliliters of peripheral blood from each patient. Trimming took 5 bases from V and 4 from J; bases not matched to a gene: 9. The length of the CDR3 is 15 residues. Per germline, CDR1 PRHDT and CDR2 FYEKMQ (reference sequence). The starting material was peripheral blood mononuclear cells (PBMCs), obtained at new diagnosis, from a patient treated with antithyroid drugs. The V gene is TRBV13, the J gene TRBJ2-7, with 9 bases lining up with TRBD1. This sequence originates from a female donor with Graves disease. The CDR3 DNA sequence: TGTGCCAGCAGCGAGGGCGGGACAGGGAAATACGAGCAGTACTTC. It translates to CASSEGGTGKYEQYF.